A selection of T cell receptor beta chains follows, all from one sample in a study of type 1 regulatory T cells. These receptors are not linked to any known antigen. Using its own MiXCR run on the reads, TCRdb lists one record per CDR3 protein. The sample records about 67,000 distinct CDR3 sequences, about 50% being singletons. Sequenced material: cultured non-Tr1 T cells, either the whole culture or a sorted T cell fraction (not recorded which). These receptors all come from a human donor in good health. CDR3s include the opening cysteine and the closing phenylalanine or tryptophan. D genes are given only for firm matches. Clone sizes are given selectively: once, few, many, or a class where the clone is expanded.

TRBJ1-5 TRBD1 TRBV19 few TGTGCCAGTAGTTCGACAGGGACCATCAATCAGCCCCAGCATTTT CASSSTGTINQPQHF
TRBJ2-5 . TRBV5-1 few TGCGCCAGCAGCCAGGGGCTGGAGACCCAGTACTTC CASSQGLETQYF
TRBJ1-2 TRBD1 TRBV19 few TGTGCCAGTAGTATCCGGGACAGGGGGAAAGGCTACACCTTC CASSIRDRGKGYTF
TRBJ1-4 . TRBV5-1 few TGCGCCAGCAGCTTGGCCGAGGCCACTAATGAAAAACTGTTTTTT CASSLAEATNEKLFF
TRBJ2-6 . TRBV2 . TGTGCCAGCCATCGGGAGACTGGGGCCAACGTCCTGACTTTC CASHRETGANVLTF
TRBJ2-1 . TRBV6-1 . TGTGCCAGCAGGTACAGTCCCACAGGAGAGCAGTTCTTC CASRYSPTGEQFF
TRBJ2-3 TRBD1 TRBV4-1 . TGCGCCAGCAGCCCCCCCGAGGGGGCCCCTGTGAATACGCAGTATTTT CASSPPEGAPVNTQYF
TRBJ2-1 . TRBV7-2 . TGTGCCAGCAGCTACGAGGGGTACAAAGTAGAGCAGTTCTTC CASSYEGYKVEQFF
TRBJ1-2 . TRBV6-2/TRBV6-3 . TGTGCCAGCAGTGACAGCTACGGTTTCCAGGGTGGTCGATATGGCTACACCTTC CASSDSYGFQGGRYGYTF
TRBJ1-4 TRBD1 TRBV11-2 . TGTGCCAGCAGCTCCCCCCCTTGGCCGGACAGGGTGGATTCCCCCAATGAAAAACTGTTTTTT CASSSPPWPDRVDSPNEKLFF
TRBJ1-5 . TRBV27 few TGTGCCAGCAGTTTATTTGGGGCGGGGACACCCTTACCCCAGCATTTT CASSLFGAGTPLPQHF
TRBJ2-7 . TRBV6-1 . TGTGCCAGCAGTGACCAGGGGGGGTACGAGCAGTACTTC CASSDQGGYEQYF
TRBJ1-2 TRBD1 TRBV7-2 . TGTGCCAGCAGCCCCCGGACAGGGGGAGTAAATGGCTACACCTTC CASSPRTGGVNGYTF
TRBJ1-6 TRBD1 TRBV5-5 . TGTGCCAGCAGCTTCCGGGACAGGTTTAATTCACCCCTCCACTTT CASSFRDRFNSPLHF
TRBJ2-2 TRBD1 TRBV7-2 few TGTGCCAGCAGCTTCGACAGGGTTCCCACCGGGGAGCTGTTTTTT CASSFDRVPTGELFF
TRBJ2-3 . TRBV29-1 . TGCAGCTCCAGCCTTGGGGGCCGCACAGATACGCAGTATTTT CSSSLGGRTDTQYF
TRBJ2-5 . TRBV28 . TGTGCCAGCAGATGGACTACCGCCAGGGAGACCCAGTACTTC CASRWTTARETQYF
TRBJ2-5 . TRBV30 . TGTGCCTGGAACCCTAGGCCACGGGAGACCCAGTACTTC CAWNPRPRETQYF
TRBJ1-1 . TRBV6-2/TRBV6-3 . TGTGCCAGCAGTTACGGGGGACAAACTAAATTGAAATCCGAAGCTTTCTTT CASSYGGQTKLKSEAFF
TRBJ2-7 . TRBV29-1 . TGCAGCGCCCTAAAGGGGGAGACCTACGAGCAGTACTTC CSALKGETYEQYF
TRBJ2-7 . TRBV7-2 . TGTGCCAGCAGCCTGGCCGGCAGGGGCTACGAGCAGTACTTC CASSLAGRGYEQYF
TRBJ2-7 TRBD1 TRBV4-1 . TGCGCCAGCAAGAGGACAGGGGATACCTACGAGCAGTACTTC CASKRTGDTYEQYF
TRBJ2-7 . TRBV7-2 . TGTGCCAGCAGCTTAAACAAGGGAGCCTACGAGCAGTACTTC CASSLNKGAYEQYF
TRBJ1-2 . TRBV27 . TGTGCCAGCAGTTTATGGGGAGGAATGAACTATGGCTACACCTTC CASSLWGGMNYGYTF
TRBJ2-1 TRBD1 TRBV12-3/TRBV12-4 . TGTGCCAGCAACAGGGGCCCCAACAATGAGCAGTTCTTC CASNRGPNNEQFF
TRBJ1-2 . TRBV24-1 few TGTGCCACCAGTGATTTCCAGGGAGGCTACACCTTC CATSDFQGGYTF
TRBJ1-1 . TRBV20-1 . TGCAGTGCTAGCCCCGCGACGGGTATGAACACTGAAGCTTTCTTT CSASPATGMNTEAFF
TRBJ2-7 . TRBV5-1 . TGCGCCAGCGGCCGACCGACAGGTATCCTTTACTTC CASGRPTGILYF
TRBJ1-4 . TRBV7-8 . TGTGCCAGCAGCCCAACCGGGACATCGCTGGGGAAACTGTTTTTT CASSPTGTSLGKLFF
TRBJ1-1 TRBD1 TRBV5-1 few TGCGCCAGCAGGGGGGACAGGGGAGCGACTGAAGCTTTCTTT CASRGDRGATEAFF
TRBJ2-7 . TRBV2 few TGTGCCAGCACCCACGAGTCCTACGAGCAGTACTTC CASTHESYEQYF
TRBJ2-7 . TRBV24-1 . TGTGCCACCAGTGATTTGAATGCCTACGAGCAGTACTTC CATSDLNAYEQYF
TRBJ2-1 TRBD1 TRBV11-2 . TGTGCCAGCAGCTTAGGCCGACAGGGGAATATGTTCTTC CASSLGRQGNMFF
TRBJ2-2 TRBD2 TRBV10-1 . TGCGCCAGCAGTTGGACTAGCGGGAACACCGGGGAGCTGTTTTTT CASSWTSGNTGELFF
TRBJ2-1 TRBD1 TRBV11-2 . TGTGCCAGCAGCTCCTACAGGGGTCCCACCTACAATGAGCAGTTCTTC CASSSYRGPTYNEQFF
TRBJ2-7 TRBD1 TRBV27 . TGTGCCAGCAGTACAGCCGGGACAGGGAACAACGAGCAGTACTTC CASSTAGTGNNEQYF
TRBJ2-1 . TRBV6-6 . TGTGCCAGCACTCAGGGGGGGCACCTACCCTACAATGAGCAGTTCTTC CASTQGGHLPYNEQFF
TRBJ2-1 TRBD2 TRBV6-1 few TGTGCCAGCAGTGGGTCCCGACTAGCAAATGAGCAGTTCTTC CASSGSRLANEQFF
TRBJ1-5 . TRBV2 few TGTGCCAGCACCCAGGTCCAGAGGGATCAGCCCCAGCATTTT CASTQVQRDQPQHF
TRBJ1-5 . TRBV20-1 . TGCAGTGCTAGAAAACCCGGGGGCTATCAGCCCCAGCATTTT CSARKPGGYQPQHF
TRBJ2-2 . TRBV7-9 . TGTGCCAGCAGGGATACTGTAGTCACCGGGGAGCTGTTTTTT CASRDTVVTGELFF
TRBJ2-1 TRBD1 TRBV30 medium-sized TGTGCCCAAAGACAGGGGACACTAGGGCAGTTCTTC CAQRQGTLGQFF
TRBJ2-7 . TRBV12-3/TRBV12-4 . TGTGCCAGCAGTTTAGGTCATCCGAGGGAGGAGCAGTACTTC CASSLGHPREEQYF
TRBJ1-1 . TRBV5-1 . TGCGCCAGCAGCGGGGCCATGAAGAACACTGAAGCTTTCTTT CASSGAMKNTEAFF
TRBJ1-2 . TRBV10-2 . TGCGCCAGCAGTACGACAAAGGACAGTCCGTATGGCTACACCTTC CASSTTKDSPYGYTF
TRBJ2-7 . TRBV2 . TGTGCCAGCAGGGGGGAGACCTACGAGCAGTACTTC CASRGETYEQYF
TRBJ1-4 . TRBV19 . TGTGCCAGCAGACGGGGGATGGCAACTAATGAAAAACTGTTTTTT CASRRGMATNEKLFF
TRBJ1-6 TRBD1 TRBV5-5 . TGTGCCAGCAGCTTGGAAGGGGGCTGGTCGAATTCACCCCTCCACTTT CASSLEGGWSNSPLHF
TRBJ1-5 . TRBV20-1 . TGCAGTGCTAGCGGATATAGCAATCAGCCCCAGCATTTT CSASGYSNQPQHF
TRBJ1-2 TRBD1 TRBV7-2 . TGTGCCAGCAGCGGCAGGACAGGGGGAGGCTATGGCTACACCTTC CASSGRTGGGYGYTF
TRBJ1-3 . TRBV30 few TGTGCCTGGAGCCCATCCTCCCTTAAACCGGCTGGAAACACCATATATTTT CAWSPSSLKPAGNTIYF
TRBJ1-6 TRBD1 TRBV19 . TGTGTCAGTAGTCCGCGGGACAGGGGAAATTCACCCCTCCACTTT CVSSPRDRGNSPLHF
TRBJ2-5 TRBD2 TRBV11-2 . TGTGCCAGCAGCTTAGTGGGAGCGGGGGCCCTCCAAGAGACCCAGTACTTC CASSLVGAGALQETQYF
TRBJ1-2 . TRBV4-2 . TGTGCCAGCAGCCGGGAATGGCTATCCTATGGCTACACCTTC CASSREWLSYGYTF
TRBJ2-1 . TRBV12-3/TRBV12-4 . TGTGCCAGCAGTCTCTGGGCTACGCCCCACAATGAGCAGTTCTTC CASSLWATPHNEQFF